The sample holds a few counts of the clone carrying this T cell receptor beta chain. Antigen specificity is unknown. The study ran its PCR with 60 Vbeta and 13 Jbeta primers. The method was immunoSEQ multiplex PCR; TCRdb's version includes in-frame clones alone and lacks a portion of them. Of approximately 150,000 clones in the sample, approximately 84% were seen once. The entry originates in a study of cytomegalovirus exposure and HLA in healthy donors. Study-level results: Reports indicate that TCR beta sequences accurately predicted the HLA-A and HLA-B alleles of most subjects. HLA alleles showed associations with around 15,000 TCR beta sequences in a later analysis, at a 0.05 false discovery rate.

The CDR3 is 14 amino acids. The germline V gene has CDR1 LNHNV and CDR2 YYDKDF (reference sequence). Trimming stripped 0 bases from V and 5 bases from J, with 10 bases between. The J gene is TRBJ1-1, the V gene TRBV15, with D unclear. This receptor was obtained from a girl aged 5-17 years in good health and CMV-seropositive. The sequencing input was PBMCs. The CDR3 sequence: CATSRDWQLTEAFF. In DNA, the CDR3 is TGTGCCACCAGCAGAGATTGGCAATTGACTGAAGCTTTCTTT. The whole variable domain, remainder taken from reference TRBV15 and TRBJ1-1, is DAMVIQNPRYQVTQFGKPVTLSCSQTLNHNVMYWYQQKSSQAPKLLFHYYDKDFNNEADTPDNFQSRRPNTSFCFLDIRSPGLGDTAMYLCATSRDWQLTEAFFGQGTRLTVV.